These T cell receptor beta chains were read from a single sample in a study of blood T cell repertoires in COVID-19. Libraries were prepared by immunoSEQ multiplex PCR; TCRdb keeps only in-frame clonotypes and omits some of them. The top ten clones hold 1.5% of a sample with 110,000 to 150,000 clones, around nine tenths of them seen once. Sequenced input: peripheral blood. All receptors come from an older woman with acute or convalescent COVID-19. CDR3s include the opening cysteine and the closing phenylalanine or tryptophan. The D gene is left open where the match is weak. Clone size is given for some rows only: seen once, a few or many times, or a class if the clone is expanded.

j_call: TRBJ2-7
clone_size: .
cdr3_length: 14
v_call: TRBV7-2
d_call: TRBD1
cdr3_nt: TGTGCCAGCAGCCCCCGACAGGGATCCTACGAGCAGTACTTC
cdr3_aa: CASSPRQGSYEQYF

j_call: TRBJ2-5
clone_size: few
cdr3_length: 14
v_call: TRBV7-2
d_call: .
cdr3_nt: TGTGCCAGCAGCTTTGGGAACAGGGCAGAGACCCAGTACTTC
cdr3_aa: CASSFGNRAETQYF

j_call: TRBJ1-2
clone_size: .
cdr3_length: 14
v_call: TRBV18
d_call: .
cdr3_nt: TGTGCCAGCTCACTTATGGAGGGTGACTATGGCTACACCTTC
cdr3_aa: CASSLMEGDYGYTF

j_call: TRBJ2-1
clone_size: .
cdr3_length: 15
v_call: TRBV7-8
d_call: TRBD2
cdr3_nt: TGTGCCAGCAGCAGAGGACGGGGGGGGCCTACCGATGAGTTCTTC
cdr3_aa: CASSRGRGGPTDEFF

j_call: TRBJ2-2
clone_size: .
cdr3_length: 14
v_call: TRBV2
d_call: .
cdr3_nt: TGTGCCAGCAGTGCCACAACGAACACCGGGGAGCTGTTTTTT
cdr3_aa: CASSATTNTGELFF

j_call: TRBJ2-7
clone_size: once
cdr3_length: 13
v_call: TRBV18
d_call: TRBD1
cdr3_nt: TGTGCCAGCTCACCAGGGACAGGGACCGAGCAGTACTTC
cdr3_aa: CASSPGTGTEQYF

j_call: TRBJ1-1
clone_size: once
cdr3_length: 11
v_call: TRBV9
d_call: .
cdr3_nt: TGTGCCAGCAGCGACCAGGGTAGAGCTTTCTTT
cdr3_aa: CASSDQGRAFF

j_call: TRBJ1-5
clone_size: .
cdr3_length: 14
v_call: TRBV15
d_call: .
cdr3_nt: TGTGCCACCAGCAGGGGGGGTAGCAATCAGCCCCAGCATTTT
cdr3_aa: CATSRGGSNQPQHF

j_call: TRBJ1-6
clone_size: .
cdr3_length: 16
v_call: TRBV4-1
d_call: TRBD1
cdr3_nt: TGCGCCAGCAGCCAACCCGGGACAGGGATTGGTTCACCCCTCCACTTT
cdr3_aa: CASSQPGTGIGSPLHF

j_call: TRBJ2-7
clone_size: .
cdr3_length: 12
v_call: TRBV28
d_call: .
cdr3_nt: TGTGCCAGCAGTCGGTCCAACTACGAGCAGTACTTC
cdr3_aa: CASSRSNYEQYF

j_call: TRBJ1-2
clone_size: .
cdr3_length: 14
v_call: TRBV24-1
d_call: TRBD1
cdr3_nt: TGTGCCACCAGTCCGACAGGGGGCAACTATGGCTACACCTTC
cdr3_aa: CATSPTGGNYGYTF

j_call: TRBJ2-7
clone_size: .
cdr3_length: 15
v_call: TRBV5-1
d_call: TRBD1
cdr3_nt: TGCGCCAGCAGCCCATCGACAGGGTCTACCTACGAGCAGTACTTC
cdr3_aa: CASSPSTGSTYEQYF

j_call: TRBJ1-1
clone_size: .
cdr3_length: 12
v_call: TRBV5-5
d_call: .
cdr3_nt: TGTGCCAGCAGCACTACAGGGTTCTGGGCTTTCTTT
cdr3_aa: CASSTTGFWAFF

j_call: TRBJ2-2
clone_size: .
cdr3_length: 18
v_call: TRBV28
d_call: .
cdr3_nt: TGTGCCAGCAGCCCCCCCGGCAGGGGCCTGTCGAACACCGGGGAGCTGTTTTTT
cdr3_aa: CASSPPGRGLSNTGELFF

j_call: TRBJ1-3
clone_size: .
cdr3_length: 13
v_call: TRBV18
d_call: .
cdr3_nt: TGTGCCAGCTCACCGAGTGCTGGAAACACCATATATTTT
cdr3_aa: CASSPSAGNTIYF

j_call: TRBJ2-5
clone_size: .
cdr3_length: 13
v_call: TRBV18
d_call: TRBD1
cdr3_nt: TGTGCCAGCTCAGGGGACAGGTTGGAGACCCAGTACTTC
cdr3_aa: CASSGDRLETQYF

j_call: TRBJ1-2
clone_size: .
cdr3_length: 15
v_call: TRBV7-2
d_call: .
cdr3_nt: TGTGCCAGCAGCCCCATACGGCGGGGGATTCTTGGCTACACCTTC
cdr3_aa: CASSPIRRGILGYTF

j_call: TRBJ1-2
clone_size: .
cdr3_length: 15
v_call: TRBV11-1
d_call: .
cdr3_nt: TGTGCCAGCAGCTTCGGGAGGGCGCCCCGCTATGGCTACACCTTC
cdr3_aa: CASSFGRAPRYGYTF

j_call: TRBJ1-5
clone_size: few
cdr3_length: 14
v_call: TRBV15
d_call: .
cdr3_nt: TGTGCCACCAGCAGGGTACTTGGCAATCAGCCCCAGCATTTT
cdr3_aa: CATSRVLGNQPQHF

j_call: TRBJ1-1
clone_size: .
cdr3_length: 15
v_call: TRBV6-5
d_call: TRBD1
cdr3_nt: TGTGCCAGCAGCCTACTAGACAGGGCAGACACTGAAGCTTTCTTT
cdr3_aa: CASSLLDRADTEAFF

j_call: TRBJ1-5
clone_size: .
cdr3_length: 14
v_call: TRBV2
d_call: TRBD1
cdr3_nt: TGTGCCAGCAGGGGGGACAGGAACAATCAGCCCCAGCATTTT
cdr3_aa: CASRGDRNNQPQHF

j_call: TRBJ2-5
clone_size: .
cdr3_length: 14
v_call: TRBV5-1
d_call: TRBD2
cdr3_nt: TGCGCCAGCAGAGCGACGGGAGCGGGGGAGACCCAGTACTTC
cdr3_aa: CASRATGAGETQYF

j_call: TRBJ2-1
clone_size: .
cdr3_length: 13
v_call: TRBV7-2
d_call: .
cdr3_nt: TGTGCCAGCAGCTTCTACCCGGGAGCAGATCAGTTCTTC
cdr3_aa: CASSFYPGADQFF

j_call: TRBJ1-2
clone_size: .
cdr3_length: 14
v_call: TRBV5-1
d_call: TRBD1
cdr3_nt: TGCGCCAGCAGCTTGGGACAGGGGGACTATGGCTACACCTTC
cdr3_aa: CASSLGQGDYGYTF

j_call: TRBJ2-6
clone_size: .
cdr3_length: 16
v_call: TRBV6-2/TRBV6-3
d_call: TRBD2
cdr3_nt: TGTGCCAGCAGTTACGGCGGGGGACTGGGGGCCAACGTCCTGACTTTC
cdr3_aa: CASSYGGGLGANVLTF

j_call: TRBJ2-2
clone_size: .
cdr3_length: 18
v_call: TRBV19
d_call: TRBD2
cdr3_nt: TGTGCCAGTAGTATAGGCGGAGAGGAGCGGGGAAGGACCGGGGAGCTGTTTTTT
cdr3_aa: CASSIGGEERGRTGELFF

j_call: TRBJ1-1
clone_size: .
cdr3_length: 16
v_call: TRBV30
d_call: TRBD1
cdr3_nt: TGTGCCTGGAGTGTAAGGGGGACAGGGAAGAACACTGAAGCTTTCTTT
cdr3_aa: CAWSVRGTGKNTEAFF

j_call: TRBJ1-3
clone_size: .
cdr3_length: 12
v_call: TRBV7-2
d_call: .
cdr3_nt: TGTGCCAGCAGCCTCTTTGGAAACACCATATATTTT
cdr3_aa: CASSLFGNTIYF

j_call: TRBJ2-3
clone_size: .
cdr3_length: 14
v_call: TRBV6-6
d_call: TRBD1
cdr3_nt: TGTGCCAGCAGTCGACAGGGGGTGGTAGATACGCAGTATTTT
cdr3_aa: CASSRQGVVDTQYF

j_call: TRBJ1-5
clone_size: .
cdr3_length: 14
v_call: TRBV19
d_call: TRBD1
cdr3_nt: TGTGCCAGTAGTCCCGGGGACAGGCTACCGGCCCAGCATTTT
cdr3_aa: CASSPGDRLPAQHF

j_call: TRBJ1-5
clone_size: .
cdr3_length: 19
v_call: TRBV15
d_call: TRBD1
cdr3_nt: TGTGCCACCAGCAGAGATCGAGGGGGCCCCGAGTATAGCAATCAGCCCCAGCATTTT
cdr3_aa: CATSRDRGGPEYSNQPQHF

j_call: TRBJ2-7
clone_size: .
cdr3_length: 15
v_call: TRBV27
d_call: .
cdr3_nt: TGTGCCAGCAGTACCCATACTAGTAATTCCTACGAGCAGTACTTC
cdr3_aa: CASSTHTSNSYEQYF

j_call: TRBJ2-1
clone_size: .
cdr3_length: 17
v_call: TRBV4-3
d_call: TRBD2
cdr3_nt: TGCGCCAGCAGCCAAGATCCACCTAGCGGGGCCTACAATGAGCAGTTCTTC
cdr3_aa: CASSQDPPSGAYNEQFF

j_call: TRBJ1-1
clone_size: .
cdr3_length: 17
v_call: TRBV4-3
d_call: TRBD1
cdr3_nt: TGCGCCAGCAGCCGATCCCTGACAGGGGGGCTGAACACTGAAGCTTTCTTT
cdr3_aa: CASSRSLTGGLNTEAFF

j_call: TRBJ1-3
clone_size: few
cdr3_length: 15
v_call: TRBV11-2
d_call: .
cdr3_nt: TGTGCCAGCAGCTTAGGGGAGGCCTCTGGAAACACCATATATTTT
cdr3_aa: CASSLGEASGNTIYF

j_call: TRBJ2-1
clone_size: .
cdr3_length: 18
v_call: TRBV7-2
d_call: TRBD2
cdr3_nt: TGTGCCAGTACCTCTAAACCGCCTGGGACTAGCGGGGGTAATGAGCAGTTCTTC
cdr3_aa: CASTSKPPGTSGGNEQFF

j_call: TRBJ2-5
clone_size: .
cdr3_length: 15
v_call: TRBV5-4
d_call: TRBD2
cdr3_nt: TGTGCCAGCAGCCTTGGACTAGCGGGGTGGGAGACCCAGTACTTC
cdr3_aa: CASSLGLAGWETQYF

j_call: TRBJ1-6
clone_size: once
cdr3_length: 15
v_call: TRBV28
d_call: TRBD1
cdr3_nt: TGTGCCAGCAACCCTGTCGACAGGGTAAGATCACCCCTCCACTTT
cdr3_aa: CASNPVDRVRSPLHF

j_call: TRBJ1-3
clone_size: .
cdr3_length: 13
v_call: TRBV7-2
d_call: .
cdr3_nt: TGTGCCAGCAGCTTCCGCAACAGAGACACCATATATTTT
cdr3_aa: CASSFRNRDTIYF

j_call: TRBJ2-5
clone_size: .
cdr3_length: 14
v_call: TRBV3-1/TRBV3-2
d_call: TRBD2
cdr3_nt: TGTGCCAGCAGCCAAAAAGCGGCGGGGGTGACCCAGTACTTC
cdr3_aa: CASSQKAAGVTQYF

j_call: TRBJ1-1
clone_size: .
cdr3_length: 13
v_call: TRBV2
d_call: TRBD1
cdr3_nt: TGTGCCAGCAGGGCAGGGGGTACTACTGAAGCTTTCTTT
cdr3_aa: CASRAGGTTEAFF